This TCR beta chain came from a study of siplizumab effects on memory and regulatory T cells. The V and J ends lost 4 bases and 1 base, in that order; junction bases with no gene match: 9. The CDR3 spans 16 residues. CDR1 is SGHKS, CDR2 YYEKEE, per germline (reference sequence). Roughly 10^5 TCR templates underwent assay in each sample. Repertoires were generated with immunoSEQ multiplex PCR, while TCRdb's copy carries only in-frame clones and drops some. Counted here are about 110,000 clones, just over 90% occurring once; the ten biggest clones make up 0.65% to 0.9%. Broader study findings: Memory cells that were CD4+ and unstimulated gave rise to alloreactive sequences, which siplizumab significantly reduced. The authors could not assign a naive or memory phenotype to roughly 75-95% of proliferating CD4+ or CD8+ clones. The diversity of naive T cells seemed greater than that of memory cells, and their alloresponse contribution seemed major.

About this clone: Its target is not known.

This sequence originates from a human donor in good health. Source material: Tregs sorted from blood. The chain joins TRBV5-5 to TRBJ2-7; TRBD2 aligns across 9 bases. CDR3 loop: CASSQEISGGSYEQYF. The CDR3 DNA reads as TGTGCCAGCAGCCAAGAGATCAGCGGGGGGTCCTACGAGCAGTACTTC.